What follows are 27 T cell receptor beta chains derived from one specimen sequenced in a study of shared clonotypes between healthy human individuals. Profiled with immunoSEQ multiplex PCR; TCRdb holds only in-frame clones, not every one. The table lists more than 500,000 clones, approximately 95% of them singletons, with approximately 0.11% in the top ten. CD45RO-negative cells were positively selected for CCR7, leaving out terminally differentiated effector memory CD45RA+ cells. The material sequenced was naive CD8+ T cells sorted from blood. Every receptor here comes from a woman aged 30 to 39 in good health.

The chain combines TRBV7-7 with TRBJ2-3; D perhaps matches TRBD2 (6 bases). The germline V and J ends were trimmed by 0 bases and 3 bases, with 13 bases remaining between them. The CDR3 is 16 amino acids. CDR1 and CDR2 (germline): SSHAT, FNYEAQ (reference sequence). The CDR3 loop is CASSLAGSGGTDTQYF. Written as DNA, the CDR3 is TGTGCCAGCAGCTTAGCAGGCAGTGGAGGGACAGATACGCAGTATTTT.

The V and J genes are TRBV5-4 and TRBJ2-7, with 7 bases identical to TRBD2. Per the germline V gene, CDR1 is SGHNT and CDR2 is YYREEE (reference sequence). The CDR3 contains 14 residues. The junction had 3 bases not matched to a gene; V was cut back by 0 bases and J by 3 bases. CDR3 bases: TGTGCCAGCAGCTTGGGGGAGGGCCTCTACGAGCAGTACTTC. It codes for CASSLGEGLYEQYF.

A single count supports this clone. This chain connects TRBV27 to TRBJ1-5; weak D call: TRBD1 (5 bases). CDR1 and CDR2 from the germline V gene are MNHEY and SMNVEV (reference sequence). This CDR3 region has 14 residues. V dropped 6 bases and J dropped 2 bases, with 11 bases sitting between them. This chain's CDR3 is CASRAGTGNQPQHF. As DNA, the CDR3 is TGTGCCAGCAGGGCCGGGACTGGCAATCAGCCCCAGCATTTT.

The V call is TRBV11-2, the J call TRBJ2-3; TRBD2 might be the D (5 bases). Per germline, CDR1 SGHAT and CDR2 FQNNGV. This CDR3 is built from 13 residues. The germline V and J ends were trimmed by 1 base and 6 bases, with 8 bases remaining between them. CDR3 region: CASSLVRGDTQYF. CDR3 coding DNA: TGTGCCAGCAGCTTAGTACGCGGGGATACGCAGTATTTT. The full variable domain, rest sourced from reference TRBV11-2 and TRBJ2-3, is EAGVAQSPRYKIIEKRQSVAFWCNPISGHATLYWYQQILGQGPKLLIQFQNNGVVDDSQLPKDRFSAERLKGVDSTLKIQPAKLEDSAVYLCASSLVRGDTQYFGPGTRLTVL.

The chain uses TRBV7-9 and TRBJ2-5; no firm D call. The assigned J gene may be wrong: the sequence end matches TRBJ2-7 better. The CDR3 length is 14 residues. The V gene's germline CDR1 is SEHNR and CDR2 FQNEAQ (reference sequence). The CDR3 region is CASSPDTPSYEQYF. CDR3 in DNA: TGTGCCAGCAGTCCAGACACCCCCTCCTACGAGCAGTACTTC.

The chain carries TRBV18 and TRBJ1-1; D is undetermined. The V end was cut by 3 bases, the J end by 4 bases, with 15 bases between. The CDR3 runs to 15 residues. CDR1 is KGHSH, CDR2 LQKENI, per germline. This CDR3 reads CASSPARRRGTEAFF. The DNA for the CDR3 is TGTGCCAGCTCACCTGCAAGGCGTCGTGGCACTGAAGCTTTCTTT.

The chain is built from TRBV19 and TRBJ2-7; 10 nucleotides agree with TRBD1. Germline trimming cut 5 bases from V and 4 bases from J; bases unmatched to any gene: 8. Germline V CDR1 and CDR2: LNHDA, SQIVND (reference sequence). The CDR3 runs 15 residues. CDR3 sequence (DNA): TGTGCCAGTAGTGCCGGGACAGGGGTGTTTTACGAGCAGTACTTC. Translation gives CASSAGTGVFYEQYF.

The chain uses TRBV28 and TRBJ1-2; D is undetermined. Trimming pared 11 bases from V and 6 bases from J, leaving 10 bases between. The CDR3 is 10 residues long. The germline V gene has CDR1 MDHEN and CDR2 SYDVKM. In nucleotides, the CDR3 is TGTGCCCGTAGGTGGCATGGCTACACCTTC. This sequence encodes CARRWHGYTF.

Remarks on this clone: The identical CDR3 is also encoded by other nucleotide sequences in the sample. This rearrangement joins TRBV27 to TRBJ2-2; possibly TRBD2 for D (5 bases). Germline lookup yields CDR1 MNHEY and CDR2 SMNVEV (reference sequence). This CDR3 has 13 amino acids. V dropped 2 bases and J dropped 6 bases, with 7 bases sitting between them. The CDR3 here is CASSLRGAGELFF. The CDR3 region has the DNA TGTGCCAGCAGTTTACGGGGAGCCGGGGAGCTGTTTTTT.

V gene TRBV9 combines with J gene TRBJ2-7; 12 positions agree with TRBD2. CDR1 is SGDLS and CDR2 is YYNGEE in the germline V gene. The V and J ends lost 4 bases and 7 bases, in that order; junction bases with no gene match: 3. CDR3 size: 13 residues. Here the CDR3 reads CASSSGTSGEQYF. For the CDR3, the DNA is TGTGCCAGCAGCTCCGGGACTAGCGGGGAGCAGTACTTC.

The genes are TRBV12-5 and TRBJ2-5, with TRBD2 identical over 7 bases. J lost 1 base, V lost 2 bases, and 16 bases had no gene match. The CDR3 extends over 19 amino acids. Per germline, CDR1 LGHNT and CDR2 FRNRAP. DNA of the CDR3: TGTGCTAGTGGTTTGCCTAGGTTGTGGCGGGAGTCGGCCCAAGAGACCCAGTACTTC. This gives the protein CASGLPRLWRESAQETQYF.

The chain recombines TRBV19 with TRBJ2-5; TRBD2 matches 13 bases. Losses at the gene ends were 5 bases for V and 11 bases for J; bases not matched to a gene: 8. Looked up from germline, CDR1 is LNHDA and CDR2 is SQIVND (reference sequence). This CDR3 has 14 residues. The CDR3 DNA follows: TGTGCCAGTAGTTGGACTAGCGGGAGCACAGAGCAGTACTTC. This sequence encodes CASSWTSGSTEQYF.

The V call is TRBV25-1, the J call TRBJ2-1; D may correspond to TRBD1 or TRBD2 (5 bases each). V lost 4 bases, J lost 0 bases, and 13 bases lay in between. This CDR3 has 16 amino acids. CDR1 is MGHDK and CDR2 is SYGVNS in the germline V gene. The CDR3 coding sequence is TGTGCCAGCAGTGCGGGGACCGTGAGCTCCTACAATGAGCAGTTCTTC. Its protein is CASSAGTVSSYNEQFF.

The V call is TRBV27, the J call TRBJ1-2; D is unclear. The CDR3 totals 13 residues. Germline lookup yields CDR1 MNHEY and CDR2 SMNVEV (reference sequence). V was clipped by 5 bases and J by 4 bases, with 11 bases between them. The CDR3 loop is CASSPNPIYGYTF. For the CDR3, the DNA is TGTGCCAGCAGTCCGAACCCCATCTATGGCTACACCTTC.

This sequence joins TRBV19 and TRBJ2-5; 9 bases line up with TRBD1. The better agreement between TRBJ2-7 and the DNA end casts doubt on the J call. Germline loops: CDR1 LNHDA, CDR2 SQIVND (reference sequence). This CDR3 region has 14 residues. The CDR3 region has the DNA TGTGCCAGTAGTGCTGGACAGGGGTGGTACGAGCAGTACTTC. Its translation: CASSAGQGWYEQYF.

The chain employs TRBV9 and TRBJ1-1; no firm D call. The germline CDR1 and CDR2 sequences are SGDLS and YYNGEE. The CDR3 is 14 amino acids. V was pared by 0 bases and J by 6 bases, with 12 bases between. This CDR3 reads CASSVDEGAPEAFF. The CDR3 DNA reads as TGTGCCAGCAGCGTAGACGAGGGTGCCCCTGAAGCTTTCTTT.

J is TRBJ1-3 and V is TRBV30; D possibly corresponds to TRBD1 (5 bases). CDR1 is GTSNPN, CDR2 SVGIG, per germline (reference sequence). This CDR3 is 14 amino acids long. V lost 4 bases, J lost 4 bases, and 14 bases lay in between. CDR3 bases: TGTGCCTGGACGGAGGGGTTGTCGGGAAACACCATATATTTT. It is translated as CAWTEGLSGNTIYF.

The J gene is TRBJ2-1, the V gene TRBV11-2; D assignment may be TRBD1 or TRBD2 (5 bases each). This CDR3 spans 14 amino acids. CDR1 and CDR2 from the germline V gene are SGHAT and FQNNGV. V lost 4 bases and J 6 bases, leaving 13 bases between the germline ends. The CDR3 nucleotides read TGTGCCAGCAGCTCGCCGGGACGTTTCAATGAGCAGTTCTTC. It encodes CASSSPGRFNEQFF.

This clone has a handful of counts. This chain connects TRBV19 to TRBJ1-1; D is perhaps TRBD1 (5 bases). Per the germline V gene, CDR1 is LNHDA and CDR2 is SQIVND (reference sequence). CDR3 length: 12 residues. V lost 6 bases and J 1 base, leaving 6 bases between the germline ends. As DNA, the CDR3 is TGTGCCAGTAGCGGACAGAACACTGAAGCTTTCTTT. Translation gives CASSGQNTEAFF. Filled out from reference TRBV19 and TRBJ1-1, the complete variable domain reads DGGITQSPKYLFRKEGQNVTLSCEQNLNHDAMYWYRQDPGQGLRLIYYSQIVNDFQKGDIAEGYSVSREKKESFPLTVTSAQKNPTAFYLCASSGQNTEAFFGQGTRLTVV.

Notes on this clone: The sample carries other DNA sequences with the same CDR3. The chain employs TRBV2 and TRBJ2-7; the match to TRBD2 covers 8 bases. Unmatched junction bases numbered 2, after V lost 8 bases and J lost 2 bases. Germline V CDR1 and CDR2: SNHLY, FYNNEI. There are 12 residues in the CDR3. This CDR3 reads CASRGLAYEQYF. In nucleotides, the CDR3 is TGTGCCAGCCGGGGACTAGCCTACGAGCAGTACTTC.

The CDR3 sequence is CASSYSDIATNEKLFF. CDR3 coding DNA: TGTGCCAGCAGTTACTCGGACATAGCGACTAATGAAAAACTGTTTTTT. The chain couples TRBV6-6 to TRBJ1-4; TRBD1 might be the D (5 bases). The CDR3 has 16 amino acids. The ends were cut back, 0 bases at V and 2 bases at J, with 10 bases in the middle. Germline CDR1 and CDR2: MNHNY and SVGAGI (reference sequence).

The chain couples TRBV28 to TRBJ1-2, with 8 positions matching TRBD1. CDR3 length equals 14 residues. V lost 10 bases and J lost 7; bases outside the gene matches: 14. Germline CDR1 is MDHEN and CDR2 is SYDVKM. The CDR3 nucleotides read TGTGCCACCGCTCAGGGGGCTAGTAGTGGTGGCTACACCTTC. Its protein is CATAQGASSGGYTF.

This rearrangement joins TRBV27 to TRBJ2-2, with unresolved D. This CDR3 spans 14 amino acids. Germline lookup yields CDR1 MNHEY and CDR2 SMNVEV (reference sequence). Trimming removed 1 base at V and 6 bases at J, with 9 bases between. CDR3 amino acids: CASSLYNRAGELFF. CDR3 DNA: TGTGCCAGCAGTTTATATAATCGGGCCGGGGAGCTGTTTTTT.

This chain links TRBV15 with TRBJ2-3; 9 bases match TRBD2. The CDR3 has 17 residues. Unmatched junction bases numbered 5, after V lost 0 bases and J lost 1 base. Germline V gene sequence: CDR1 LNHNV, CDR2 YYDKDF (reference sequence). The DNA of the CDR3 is TGTGCCACCAGCAGAGAAGAAGCGGGAGGAGGCACAGATACGCAGTATTTT. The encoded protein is CATSREEAGGGTDTQYF.

CDR3 coding DNA: TGTGCCAGCAGTTTGGACCGGGACAGATATTCACCCCTCCACTTT. It yields the protein CASSLDRDRYSPLHF. The genes are TRBV27 and TRBJ1-6; 7 nucleotides align to TRBD1. The CDR3 spans 15 residues. With V trimmed by 3 bases and J by 8 bases, 7 bases remained unmatched. CDR1 and CDR2 from the germline V gene are MNHEY and SMNVEV (reference sequence).

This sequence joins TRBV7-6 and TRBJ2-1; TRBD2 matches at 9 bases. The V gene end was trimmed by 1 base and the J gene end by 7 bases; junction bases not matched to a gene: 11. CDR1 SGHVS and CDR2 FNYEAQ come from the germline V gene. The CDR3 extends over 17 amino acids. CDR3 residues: CASSLELAGGPWNEQFF. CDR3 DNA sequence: TGTGCCAGCAGCTTAGAGCTGGCGGGAGGGCCTTGGAATGAGCAGTTCTTC.

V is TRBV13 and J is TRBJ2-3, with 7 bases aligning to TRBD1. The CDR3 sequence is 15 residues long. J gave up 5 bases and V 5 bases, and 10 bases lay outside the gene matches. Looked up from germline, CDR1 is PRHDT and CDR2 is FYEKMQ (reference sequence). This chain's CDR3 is CASSIDREVIDTQYF. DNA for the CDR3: TGTGCCAGCAGCATCGACAGGGAAGTTATAGATACGCAGTATTTT.